These 12 T cell receptor beta chains were sequenced from one sample in a study of OX40 agonist ivuxolimab in advanced cancers. Produced via immunoSEQ multiplex PCR; TCRdb's table is partial and in-frame only. The sample has some 15,000 clones, around 92% seen once; the top ten hold under 9%. The source was CD4+ or CD8+ T cells sorted from blood, collected in a trial of the OX40 agonist ivuxolimab. The receptor set was obtained from an adult with an advanced solid tumor such as melanoma, head and neck, liver or kidney cancer.

This clone was seen more than once but under ten times. The chain is built from TRBV6-1 and TRBJ2-1, with 9 nucleotides matching TRBD1. The V gene end was trimmed by 6 bases and the J gene end by 1 base; junction bases not matched to a gene: 1. The CDR3 loop spans 14 amino acids. Germline V CDR1 and CDR2: MNHNS, SASEGT. CDR3 sequence: CASRQGASYNEQFF. DNA for the CDR3: TGTGCCAGCAGACAGGGGGCGTCCTACAATGAGCAGTTCTTC.

This sequence joins TRBV4-3 and TRBJ2-7; D perhaps matches TRBD1 (5 bases). Trimming shortened V by 0 bases and J by 3 bases, and 15 bases separated the two germline ends. This CDR3 has 16 amino acids. Per the germline V gene, CDR1 is LGHNA and CDR2 is YSLEER. The CDR3 nucleotides read TGCGCCAGCAGCCAAGAACGGTTTGGGCAGGGCTACGAGCAGTACTTC. The encoded protein is CASSQERFGQGYEQYF.

The rearrangement links TRBV12-5 to TRBJ2-7, with TRBD2 matching over 8 bases. Germline CDR1 LGHNT, CDR2 FRNRAP. After removal of 5 bases from V and 2 bases from J, the junction contained 8 bases not matched to a gene. This CDR3 region has 15 residues. The CDR3 sequence: CASGPQRGGAYEQYF. The DNA of the CDR3 is TGTGCTAGTGGTCCCCAACGGGGGGGGGCCTACGAGCAGTACTTC.

This chain uses TRBV4-3 with TRBJ2-4, with 7 nucleotides matching TRBD1. V was clipped by 0 bases and J by 6 bases; unmatched bases: 8. CDR1 LGHNA and CDR2 YSLEER come from the germline V gene. The CDR3 consists of 16 residues. CDR3: CASSQDWQGVGNIQYF. The DNA for the CDR3 is TGCGCCAGCAGCCAAGACTGGCAGGGGGTCGGAAACATTCAGTACTTC.

The gene calls are TRBV4-3 and TRBJ1-1; D unresolved. The V end lost 1 base, the J end lost 6 bases, and 15 bases lay between the germline ends. Germline loops: CDR1 LGHNA, CDR2 YSLEER. The CDR3 has 15 amino acids. The CDR3 region is CASSQVVGIGAEAFF. The DNA of the CDR3 is TGCGCCAGCAGCCAAGTGGTAGGGATAGGAGCTGAAGCTTTCTTT.

DNA for the CDR3: TGTGCCAGCAGTTTATCGCCCGGGGGGCCCAATGGCTACACCTTC. Protein: CASSLSPGGPNGYTF. The chain joins TRBV27 to TRBJ1-2; D possibly corresponds to TRBD1 (6 bases). CDR3 length: 15 amino acids. V lost 0 bases and J 6 bases, leaving 14 bases between the germline ends. Per the germline V gene, CDR1 is MNHEY and CDR2 is SMNVEV (reference sequence).

The chain recombines TRBV9 with TRBJ2-5, with 8 bases identical to TRBD2. This CDR3 has 16 amino acids. Per the germline V gene, CDR1 is SGDLS and CDR2 is YYNGEE. The ends lost 0 bases at V and 5 bases at J; junction bases unmatched: 9. In nucleotides, the CDR3 is TGTGCCAGCAGCGTAGGGCTAGCGGGTTATCAGGAGACCCAGTACTTC. It translates to CASSVGLAGYQETQYF.

The rearrangement uses TRBV6-5 and TRBJ2-7, with TRBD2 matching over 11 bases. This CDR3 is 15 amino acids long. Unmatched junction bases numbered 2, after V lost 2 bases and J lost 2 bases. The germline V gene has CDR1 MNHEY and CDR2 SVGAGI. The CDR3 protein is CASSYVAGGTYEQYF. The CDR3 DNA sequence: TGTGCCAGCAGTTACGTAGCGGGAGGGACCTACGAGCAGTACTTC.

This chain joins TRBV7-3 and TRBJ2-5; unclear D gene. V was clipped by 2 bases and J by 4 bases, with 8 bases between them. This CDR3 has 13 residues. From germline, CDR1 is SGHTA and CDR2 FQGTGA. In DNA, the CDR3 is TGTGCCAGCAGCTTAGGGCTAAGAGAGACCCAGTACTTC. This translates into CASSLGLRETQYF.

The DNA for the CDR3 is TGCGCCAGCAGCCCACAGGGAGGAGCTTTCTTT. Translating it yields CASSPQGGAFF. The chain joins TRBV5-1 to TRBJ1-1, with D tentatively TRBD1 (6 bases). Trimming took 4 bases from V and 10 from J, leaving 11 bases between them. Germline V gives CDR1 SGHRS, CDR2 YFSETQ. This CDR3 region has 11 residues.

The chain is built from TRBV5-4 and TRBJ2-7, with 7 bases lining up with TRBD2. Per germline, CDR1 SGHNT and CDR2 YYREEE (reference sequence). Trimming at V came to 7 bases and at J to 4 bases, leaving 14 bases not matched to a gene. CDR3 length equals 15 residues. CDR3 nucleotides: TGTGCCAGCCCCTGGGGTACAGCGGGGTTATACGAGCAGTACTTC. The encoded protein is CASPWGTAGLYEQYF.

V gene TRBV27 combines with J gene TRBJ1-5; unclear D gene. Germline CDR1 MNHEY, CDR2 SMNVEV (reference sequence). Between the trimmed V and J ends, which lost 2 bases and 1 base, there was a span of 9 bases. The CDR3 has 15 residues. The CDR3 nucleotides are TGTGCCAGCAGTTTAACGGCGAGGAGCAATCAGCCCCAGCATTTT. Its protein is CASSLTARSNQPQHF.